This TCR beta chain is drawn from a study of blood T cells in healthy people across ages. Study outcomes and limitations: Significant beta diversity loss was already apparent by age roughly 40, declining roughly linearly. Underestimates were what the diversity estimates from one million T cells were considered to be.

PCR was performed a second time for about 7 to 12 cycles using a sample-barcoded 5' primer and a J-beta primer mix. Using its own MiXCR run on the 5' RACE reads, TCRdb lists one record per CDR3 protein. Here the sample spans 650,000 to 1,000,000 distinct CDR3 sequences, roughly 34% being singletons. This clonotype has more than one count but fewer than ten. The antigen remains unidentified. The CDR3 is 14 residues long. Unmatched junction bases numbered 4, after V lost 2 bases and J lost 6 bases. In germline, CDR1 is MRHNA, CDR2 SNTAGT. This receptor was obtained from a man younger than 30 in good health. Sequenced sample: blood. This chain uses TRBV6-4 with TRBJ2-1; 7 bases match TRBD2. In DNA form, the CDR3 reads TGTGCCAGCAGTGACGCGACGGGGGGCAATGAGCAGTTCTTC. The encoded protein is CASSDATGGNEQFF.